The 3 T cell receptor beta chains below all came from one sample that was sequenced in a study of CD8 T cells in ankylosing spondylitis. Study-wide findings and caveats: A TCR beta motif made of fewer than ten highly homologous variants seemed typical of ankylosing spondylitis blood.

For these TCRs, the target antigens are not known. TCRdb re-derived calls from the 5' RACE reads in MiXCR, one entry per CDR3 protein. The sample shows roughly 490,000 distinct CDR3 sequences, about 5.2% of them seen only once. The sample was blood, either unsorted or a sorted T cell fraction (not recorded which). These receptors were obtained from a male donor with ankylosing spondylitis.

The rearrangement uses TRBV29-1 and TRBJ2-1; tentatively, D is TRBD1 (6 bases). CDR1 and CDR2 from the germline V gene are SQVTM and ANQGSEA. The CDR3 spans 12 residues. V gave up 7 bases and J gave up 3 bases, with 10 bases separating them. The CDR3 coding sequence is TGCAGCGGTAGACAGGTCTACAATGAGCAGTTCTTC. It translates to CSGRQVYNEQFF.

The V call is TRBV7-9, the J call TRBJ2-7; 9 bases are a match to TRBD1. This CDR3 spans 15 amino acids. Germline CDR1 and CDR2: SEHNR and FQNEAQ (reference sequence). Losses at the gene ends were 5 bases for V and 6 bases for J; bases not matched to a gene: 11. The CDR3 region is CASSRPAGTGSEQYF. The CDR3, as DNA: TGTGCCAGCAGCCGCCCGGCGGGGACAGGGTCCGAGCAGTACTTC.

In its sample, this clonotype was seen many times. The chain recombines TRBV4-3 with TRBJ2-5; D unclear. The CDR3 spans 15 residues. Trimming pared 0 bases from V and 2 bases from J, leaving 10 bases between. The germline gives CDR1 LGHNA, CDR2 YSLEER. The CDR3 reads CASSQDLTQQETQYF. DNA for the CDR3: TGCGCCAGCAGCCAAGATCTAACCCAACAAGAGACCCAGTACTTC.